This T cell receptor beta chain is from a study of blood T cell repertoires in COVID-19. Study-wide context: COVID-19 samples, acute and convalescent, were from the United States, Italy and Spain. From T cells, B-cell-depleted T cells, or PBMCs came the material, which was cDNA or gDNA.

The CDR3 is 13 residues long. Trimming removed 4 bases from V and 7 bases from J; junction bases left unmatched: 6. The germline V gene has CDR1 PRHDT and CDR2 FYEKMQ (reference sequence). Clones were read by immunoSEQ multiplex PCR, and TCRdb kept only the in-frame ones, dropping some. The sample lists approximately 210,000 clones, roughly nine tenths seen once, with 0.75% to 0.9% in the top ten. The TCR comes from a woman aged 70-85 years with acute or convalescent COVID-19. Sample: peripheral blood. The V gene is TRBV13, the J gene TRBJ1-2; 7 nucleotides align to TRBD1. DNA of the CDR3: TGTGCCAGCAGCTCTAGGACAGGAGCTGGCTACACCTTC. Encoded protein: CASSSRTGAGYTF.